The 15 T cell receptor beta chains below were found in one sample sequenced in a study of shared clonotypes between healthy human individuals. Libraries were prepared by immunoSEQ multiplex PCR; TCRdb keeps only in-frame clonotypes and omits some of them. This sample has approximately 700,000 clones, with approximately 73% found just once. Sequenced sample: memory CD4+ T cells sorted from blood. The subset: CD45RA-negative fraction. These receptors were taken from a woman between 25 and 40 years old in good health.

As DNA, the CDR3 is TGTGCCAGCAAGACAGTCCCCGGGGAGCTGTTTTTT. Amino acid sequence: CASKTVPGELFF. This chain links TRBV6-1 with TRBJ2-2; possible D gene TRBD1, 5 bases. V lost 7 bases and J 6 bases, leaving 9 bases between the germline ends. This CDR3 region has 12 residues. Germline CDR1 is MNHNS and CDR2 is SASEGT.

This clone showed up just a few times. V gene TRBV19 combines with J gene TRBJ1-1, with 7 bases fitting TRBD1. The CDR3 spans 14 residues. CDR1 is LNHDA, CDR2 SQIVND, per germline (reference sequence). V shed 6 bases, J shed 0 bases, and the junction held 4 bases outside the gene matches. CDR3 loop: CASSAGQLNTEAFF. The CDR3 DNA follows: TGTGCCAGTAGCGCGGGACAGCTGAACACTGAAGCTTTCTTT.

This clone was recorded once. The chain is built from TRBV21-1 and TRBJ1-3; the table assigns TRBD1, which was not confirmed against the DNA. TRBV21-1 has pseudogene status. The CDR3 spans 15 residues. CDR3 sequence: CASSVGGSSGNTIYF. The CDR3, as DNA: TGTGCCAGCAGCGTAGGGGGAAGCTCTGGAAACACCATATATTTT.

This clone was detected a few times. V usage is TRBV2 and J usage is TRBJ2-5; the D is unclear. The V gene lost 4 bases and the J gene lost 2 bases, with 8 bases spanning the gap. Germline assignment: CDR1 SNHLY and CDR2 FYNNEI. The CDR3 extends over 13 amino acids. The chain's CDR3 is CASSANSQETQYF. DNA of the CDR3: TGTGCCAGCAGTGCCAACAGTCAAGAGACCCAGTACTTC.

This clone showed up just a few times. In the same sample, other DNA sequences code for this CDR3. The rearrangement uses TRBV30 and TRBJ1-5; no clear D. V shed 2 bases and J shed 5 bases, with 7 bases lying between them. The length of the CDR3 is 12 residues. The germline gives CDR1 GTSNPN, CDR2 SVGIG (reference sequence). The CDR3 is CAWSRDDQPQHF. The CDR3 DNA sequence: TGTGCCTGGAGTCGAGATGATCAGCCCCAGCATTTT.

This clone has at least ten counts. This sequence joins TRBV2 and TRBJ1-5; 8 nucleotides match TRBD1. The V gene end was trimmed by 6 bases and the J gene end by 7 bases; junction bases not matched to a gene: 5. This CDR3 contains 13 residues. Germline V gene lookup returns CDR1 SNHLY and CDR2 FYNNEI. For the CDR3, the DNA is TGTGCCAGCAGGCTACAGGGGGAACAGCCCCAGCATTTT. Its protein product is CASRLQGEQPQHF.

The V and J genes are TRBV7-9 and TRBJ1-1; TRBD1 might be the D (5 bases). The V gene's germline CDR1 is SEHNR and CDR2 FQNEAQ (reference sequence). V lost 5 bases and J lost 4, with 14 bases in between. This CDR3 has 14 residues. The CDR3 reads CASSQGPRGTEAFF. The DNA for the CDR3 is TGTGCCAGCAGCCAGGGACCTCGGGGCACTGAAGCTTTCTTT.

The DNA for the CDR3 is TGTGCCAGCAGCTTAATGGCGTCACTGGAGAGCACCGGGGAGCTGTTTTTT. Translating it yields CASSLMASLESTGELFF. V usage is TRBV7-3 and J usage is TRBJ2-2; no clear D. CDR3 length: 17 residues. V was clipped by 1 base and J by 4 bases, with 16 bases between them. Looked up from germline, CDR1 is SGHTA and CDR2 is FQGTGA.

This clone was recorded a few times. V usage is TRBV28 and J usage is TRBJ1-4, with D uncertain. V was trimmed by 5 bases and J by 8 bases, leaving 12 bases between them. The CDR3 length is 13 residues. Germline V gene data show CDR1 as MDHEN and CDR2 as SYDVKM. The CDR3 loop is CASSTRHREKLFF. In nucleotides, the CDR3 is TGTGCCAGCAGTACCCGACACCGGGAAAAACTGTTTTTT. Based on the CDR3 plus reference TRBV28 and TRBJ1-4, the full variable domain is DVKVTQSSRYLVKRTGEKVFLECVQDMDHENMFWYRQDPGLGLRLIYFSYDVKMKEKGDIPEGYSVSREKKERFSLILESASTNQTSMYLCASSTRHREKLFFGSGTQLSVL.

In nucleotides, the CDR3 is TGTGCCAGCAGTCCTACTAGCGGGGGCTTTTACGAGCAGTACTTC. It yields the protein CASSPTSGGFYEQYF. The rearrangement uses TRBV11-2 and TRBJ2-7; 11 nucleotides line up with TRBD2. The ends lost 6 bases at V and 4 bases at J; junction bases unmatched: 8. This CDR3 has 15 amino acids. Germline V gene data show CDR1 as SGHAT and CDR2 as FQNNGV.

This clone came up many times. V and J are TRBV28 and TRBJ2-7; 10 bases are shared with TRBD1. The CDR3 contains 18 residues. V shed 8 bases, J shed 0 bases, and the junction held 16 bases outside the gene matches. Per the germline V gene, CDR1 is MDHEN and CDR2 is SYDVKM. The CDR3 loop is CASANPSMGQGTSYEQYF. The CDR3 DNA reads TGTGCCAGCGCCAACCCAAGTATGGGACAGGGGACCTCCTACGAGCAGTACTTC.

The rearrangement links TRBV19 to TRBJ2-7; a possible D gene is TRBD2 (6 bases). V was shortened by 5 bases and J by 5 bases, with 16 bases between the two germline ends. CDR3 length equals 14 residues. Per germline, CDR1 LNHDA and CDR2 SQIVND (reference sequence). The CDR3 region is CASSSRDRINEQYF. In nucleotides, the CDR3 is TGTGCCAGTAGTTCGCGGGATCGGATTAACGAGCAGTACTTC.

CDR3 in amino acids: CASLRDSNNEQFF. The DNA of the CDR3 is TGTGCCTCGCTCCGGGACTCAAACAATGAGCAGTTCTTC. The chain employs TRBV2 and TRBJ2-1, with D maybe TRBD2 (6 bases). Per germline, CDR1 SNHLY and CDR2 FYNNEI. V was shortened by 11 bases and J by 5 bases, with 16 bases between the two germline ends. CDR3 length: 13 amino acids.

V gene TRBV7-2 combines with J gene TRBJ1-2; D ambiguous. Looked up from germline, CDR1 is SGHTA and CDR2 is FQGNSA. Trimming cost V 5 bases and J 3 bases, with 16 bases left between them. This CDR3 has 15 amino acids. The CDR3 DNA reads TGTGCCAGCAGCCCTAATGCCCTCATTGACTATGGCTACACCTTC. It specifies CASSPNALIDYGYTF. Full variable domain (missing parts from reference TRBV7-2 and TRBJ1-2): GAGVSQSPSNKVTEKGKDVELRCDPISGHTALYWYRQSLGQGLEFLIYFQGNSAPDKSGLPSDRFSAERTGGSVSTLTIQRTQQEDSAVYLCASSPNALIDYGYTFGSGTRLTVV.

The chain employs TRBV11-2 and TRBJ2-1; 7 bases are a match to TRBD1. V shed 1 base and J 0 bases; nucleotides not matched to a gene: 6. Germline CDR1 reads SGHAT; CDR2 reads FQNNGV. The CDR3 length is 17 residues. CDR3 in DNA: TGTGCCAGCAGCTTAGTGGCAGGGGGATACTCCTACAATGAGCAGTTCTTC. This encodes CASSLVAGGYSYNEQFF.